This T cell receptor beta chain was observed in a study of T cells after yellow fever vaccination. Overall study results and limits: Secondary responses were weaker yet peaked faster, day 5 versus 15.

They built TCR cDNA with 5'RACE template switching, a step that put in a universal primer site and UMIs. One entry per CDR3 protein, called by TCRdb with MiXCR from the 5' RACE reads. The table has 300,000 to 400,000 distinct CDR3 sequences, more than 5.5% seen once. This clonotype was picked up many times. Antigen specificity is unknown. From germline, CDR1 is LGHDT and CDR2 YNNKEL (reference sequence). V lost 4 bases and J 3 bases, leaving 11 bases between the germline ends. The CDR3 is 14 amino acids. Material: PBMCs, obtained 5 days after the yellow fever booster vaccination. The gene calls are TRBV3-1 and TRBJ2-3; tentatively, D is TRBD2 (6 bases). This clonotype was obtained from a man younger than 45 who received the YFV17D yellow fever vaccine. The CDR3 coding sequence is TGTGCCAGCAGCCTTCTCGGGGGAACAGATACGCAGTATTTT. Protein product: CASSLLGGTDTQYF.